This T cell receptor beta chain was obtained from a study of shared clonotypes between healthy human individuals. Naive CD8 populations comprised CD45RO-negative cells positively selected for CCR7, excluding terminally differentiated effector memory CD45RA+ cells. The CDR3 has 12 residues. Germline V gives CDR1 SGHAT, CDR2 FQNNGV. V was trimmed by 5 bases and J by 8 bases, leaving 12 bases between them. Libraries were prepared by immunoSEQ multiplex PCR; TCRdb keeps only in-frame clonotypes and omits some of them. The data show around 2.1 million clones, around 93% seen once. The receptor was isolated from a man between 18 and 29 years old in good health. Some clones in this sample may be carry-over from other donors' samples. The chain joins TRBV11-2 to TRBJ1-2, with a weak D call TRBD1 (5 bases). Sequences were obtained from naive CD8+ T cells from PBMCs. The CDR3 spells CASSLDSVGYTF. DNA for the CDR3: TGTGCCAGCAGCCTCGACAGTGTGGGCTACACCTTC.